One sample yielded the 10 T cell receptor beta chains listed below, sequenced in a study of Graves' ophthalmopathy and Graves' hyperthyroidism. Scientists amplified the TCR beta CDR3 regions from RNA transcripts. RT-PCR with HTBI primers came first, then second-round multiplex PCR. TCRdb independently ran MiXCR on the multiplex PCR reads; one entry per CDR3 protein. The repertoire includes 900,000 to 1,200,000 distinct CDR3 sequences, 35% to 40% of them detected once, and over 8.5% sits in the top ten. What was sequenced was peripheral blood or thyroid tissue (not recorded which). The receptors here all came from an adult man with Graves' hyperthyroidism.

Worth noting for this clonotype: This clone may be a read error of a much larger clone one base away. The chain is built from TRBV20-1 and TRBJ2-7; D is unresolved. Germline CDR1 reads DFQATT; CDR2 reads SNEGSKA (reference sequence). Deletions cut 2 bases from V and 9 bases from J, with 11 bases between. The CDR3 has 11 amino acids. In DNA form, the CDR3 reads TGCAGTGCTAGACGTGGAGACGGGCAGTACTTC. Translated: CSARRGDGQYF.

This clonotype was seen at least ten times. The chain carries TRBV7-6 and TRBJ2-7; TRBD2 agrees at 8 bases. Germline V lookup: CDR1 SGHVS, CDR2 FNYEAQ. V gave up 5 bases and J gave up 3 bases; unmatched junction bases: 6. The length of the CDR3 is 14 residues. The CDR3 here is CASSPGLDNYEQYF. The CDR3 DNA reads TGTGCCAGCAGCCCGGGACTAGATAACTACGAGCAGTACTTC. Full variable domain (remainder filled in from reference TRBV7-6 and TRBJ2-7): GAGVSQSPRYKVTKRGQDVALRCDPISGHVSLYWYRQALGQGPEFLTYFNYEAQQDKSGLPNDRFSAERPEGSISTLTIQRTEQRDSAMYRCASSPGLDNYEQYFGPGTRLTVT.

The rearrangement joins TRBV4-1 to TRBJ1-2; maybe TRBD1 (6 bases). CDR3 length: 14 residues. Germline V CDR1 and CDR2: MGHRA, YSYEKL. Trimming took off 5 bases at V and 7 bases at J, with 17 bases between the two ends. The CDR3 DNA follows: TGCGCCAGCAGCAATCGACACGAGGGGGTTGGCTACACCTTC. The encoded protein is CASSNRHEGVGYTF.

Here the CDR3 DNA reads TGTGCCAGCAGGACAGGGGCGGCTAAGACCGAGCAGTACTTC. It translates to CASRTGAAKTEQYF. The V call is TRBV6-1, the J call TRBJ2-7, with TRBD1 matching over 8 bases. With 6 bases clipped from V and 6 bases from J, the junction kept 10 bases outside the gene matches. The CDR3 sequence is 14 residues long. CDR1 is MNHNS, CDR2 SASEGT, per germline.

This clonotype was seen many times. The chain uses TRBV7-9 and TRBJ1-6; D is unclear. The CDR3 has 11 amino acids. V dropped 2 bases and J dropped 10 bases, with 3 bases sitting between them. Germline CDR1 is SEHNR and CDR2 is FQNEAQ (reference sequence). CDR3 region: CASSLNSPLHF. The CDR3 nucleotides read TGTGCCAGCAGCTTAAACTCACCCCTCCACTTT.

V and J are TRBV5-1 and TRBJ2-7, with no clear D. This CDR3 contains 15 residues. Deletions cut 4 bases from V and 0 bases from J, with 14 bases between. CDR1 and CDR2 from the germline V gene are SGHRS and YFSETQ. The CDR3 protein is CASSHDFSGSYEQYF. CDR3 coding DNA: TGCGCCAGCAGCCATGATTTCTCGGGCTCCTACGAGCAGTACTTC.

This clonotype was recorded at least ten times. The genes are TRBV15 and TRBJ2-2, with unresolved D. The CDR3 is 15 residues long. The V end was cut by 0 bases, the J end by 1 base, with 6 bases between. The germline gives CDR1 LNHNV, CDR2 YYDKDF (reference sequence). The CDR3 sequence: CATSREAGNTGELFF. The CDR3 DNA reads TGTGCCACCAGCAGAGAGGCAGGGAACACCGGGGAGCTGTTTTTT. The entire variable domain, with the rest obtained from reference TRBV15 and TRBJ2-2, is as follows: DAMVIQNPRYQVTQFGKPVTLSCSQTLNHNVMYWYQQKSSQAPKLLFHYYDKDFNNEADTPDNFQSRRPNTSFCFLDIRSPGLGDTAMYLCATSREAGNTGELFFGEGSRLTVL.

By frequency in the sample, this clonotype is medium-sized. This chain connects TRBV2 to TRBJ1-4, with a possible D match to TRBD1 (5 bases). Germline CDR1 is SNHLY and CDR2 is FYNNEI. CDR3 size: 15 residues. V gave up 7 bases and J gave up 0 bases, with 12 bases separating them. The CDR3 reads CASTGTVSTNEKLFF. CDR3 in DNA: TGTGCCAGCACCGGGACCGTATCAACTAATGAAAAACTGTTTTTT.

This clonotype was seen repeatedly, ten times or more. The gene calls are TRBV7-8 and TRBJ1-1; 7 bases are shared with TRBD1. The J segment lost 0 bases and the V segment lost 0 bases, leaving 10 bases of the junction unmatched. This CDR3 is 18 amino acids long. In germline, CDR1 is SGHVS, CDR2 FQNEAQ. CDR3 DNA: TGTGCCAGCAGCTTAGCGAGGGGGCCGAGTGGTTTGAACACTGAAGCTTTCTTT. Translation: CASSLARGPSGLNTEAFF.

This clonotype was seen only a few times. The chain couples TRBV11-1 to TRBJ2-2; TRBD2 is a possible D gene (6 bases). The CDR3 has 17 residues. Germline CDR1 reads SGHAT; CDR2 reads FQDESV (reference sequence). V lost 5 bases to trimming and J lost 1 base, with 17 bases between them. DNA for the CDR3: TGTGCCAGCAGCGCCCGCTGGAGGGATGGGAACACCGGGGAGCTGTTTTTT. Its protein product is CASSARWRDGNTGELFF.